The 32 T cell receptor beta chains in this list originate from one sample, sequenced in a study of shared clonotypes between healthy human individuals. CD8 cells classed as naive were CD45RO-negative and positively selected for CCR7, excluding terminally differentiated effector memory CD45RA+ cells. Generated by immunoSEQ multiplex PCR, the TCRdb table keeps only in-frame clones and is missing some. Of 2 million to 2.5 million clones in the sample, under 95% were seen once. The source material was naive CD8+ T cells from PBMCs. The receptors were gathered from a man aged 18 to 29 in good health. Some clones in this sample may be carry-over from other donors' samples.

The V and J genes are TRBV6-1 and TRBJ2-7, with D possibly TRBD2 on 6 matching bases. The CDR3 has 13 amino acids. Germline V gene lookup returns CDR1 MNHNS and CDR2 SASEGT. V was clipped by 7 bases and J by 2 bases, with 12 bases between them. Here the CDR3 reads CASMEGITYEQYF. CDR3 DNA: TGTGCCAGCATGGAGGGAATCACCTACGAGCAGTACTTC.

The rearrangement uses TRBV10-3 and TRBJ1-1; D call uncertain. CDR1 ENHRY and CDR2 SYGVKD come from the germline V gene. This CDR3 comprises 17 residues. V was shortened by 4 bases and J by 0 bases, with 18 bases between the two germline ends. This CDR3 is CAISGGDGGLLNTEAFF. The CDR3 nucleotides are TGTGCCATCAGTGGAGGCGACGGAGGCCTTTTGAACACTGAAGCTTTCTTT.

V is TRBV5-4 and J is TRBJ2-7; 8 bases fit TRBD1. The ends lost 3 bases at V and 0 bases at J; junction bases unmatched: 8. There are 16 residues in the CDR3. Germline V gene lookup returns CDR1 SGHNT and CDR2 YYREEE (reference sequence). CDR3 region: CASSSDTTGASYEQYF. CDR3 DNA sequence: TGTGCCAGCAGCTCAGACACGACAGGGGCCTCCTACGAGCAGTACTTC.

This chain connects TRBV2 to TRBJ1-5; 7 bases agree with TRBD1. The CDR3 totals 14 residues. Looked up from germline, CDR1 is SNHLY and CDR2 is FYNNEI. With 1 base clipped from V and 5 bases from J, the junction kept 2 bases outside the gene matches. CDR3 bases: TGTGCCAGCAGTGAAGGACAGGGCTATCAGCCCCAGCATTTT. Translation: CASSEGQGYQPQHF.

The rearrangement uses TRBV11-3 and TRBJ2-3; 10 bases map to TRBD1. The germline CDR1 and CDR2 sequences are SGHNT and YENEEA. Losses at the gene ends were 4 bases for V and 3 bases for J; bases not matched to a gene: 13. CDR3 length equals 18 residues. The CDR3 loop reads CASSSGTGTGVWTDTQYF. The CDR3 bases are TGTGCCAGCAGCTCCGGGACCGGGACAGGGGTGTGGACAGATACGCAGTATTTT.

The CDR3 nucleotides are TGTGCCAGCAGTCTTACTAGCGGGCAAACGTTCCGGGGCTCCTACAATGAGCAGTTCTTC. Protein: CASSLTSGQTFRGSYNEQFF. This chain links TRBV27 with TRBJ2-1; 9 nucleotides line up with TRBD2. CDR1 MNHEY and CDR2 SMNVEV come from the germline V gene (reference sequence). This CDR3 region has 20 residues. V was pared by 5 bases and J by 0 bases, with 17 bases of the junction left unmatched.

The V gene is TRBV9, the J gene TRBJ2-7; D is perhaps TRBD2 (6 bases). This CDR3 comprises 14 residues. CDR1 is SGDLS, CDR2 YYNGEE, per germline. V was pared by 4 bases and J by 0 bases, with 11 bases between. The CDR3: CASSLGGDSYEQYF. CDR3 in DNA: TGTGCCAGCAGCCTGGGGGGAGACTCCTACGAGCAGTACTTC.

This chain connects TRBV6-5 to TRBJ2-1; D not certain. V was clipped by 0 bases and J by 10 bases, with 4 bases between them. The CDR3 length is 11 residues. Germline V lookup: CDR1 MNHEY, CDR2 SVGAGI. The CDR3 reads CASSYSWEQFF. The CDR3 bases are TGTGCCAGCAGTTACTCGTGGGAGCAGTTCTTC.

The V gene is TRBV27, the J gene TRBJ1-2; TRBD1 matches at 8 bases. This CDR3 contains 13 residues. Germline V gives CDR1 MNHEY, CDR2 SMNVEV (reference sequence). The V and J ends lost 4 bases and 6 bases, in that order; junction bases with no gene match: 4. The CDR3 nucleotides read TGTGCCAGCAGTTCAGGGGGCGATCATGGCTACACCTTC. Translation gives CASSSGGDHGYTF.

The chain joins TRBV27 to TRBJ2-7; D uncertain. The length of the CDR3 is 14 residues. The V and J ends lost 2 bases and 2 bases respectively, with 10 bases between them. CDR1 and CDR2 (germline): MNHEY, SMNVEV (reference sequence). For the CDR3, the DNA is TGTGCCAGCAGTTTAGTCCGGTCTGCCTACGAGCAGTACTTC. It codes for CASSLVRSAYEQYF.

V and J are TRBV27 and TRBJ2-7, with 7 bases that match TRBD2. Germline V gene data show CDR1 as MNHEY and CDR2 as SMNVEV (reference sequence). The CDR3 contains 17 residues. With 1 base clipped from V and 0 bases from J, the junction kept 9 bases outside the gene matches. The CDR3 loop is CASSLYGPLAASYEQYF. CDR3 sequence (DNA): TGTGCCAGCAGTTTATATGGTCCTCTAGCGGCCTCCTACGAGCAGTACTTC.

Notes on this clone: At the DNA level, this CDR3 is encoded by other sequences in the same sample as well. The chain uses TRBV5-6 and TRBJ2-3; TRBD1 might be the D (6 bases). The CDR3 covers 15 residues. V was cut by 4 bases and J by 0 bases, with 12 bases left in between. Germline V gives CDR1 SGHDT, CDR2 YYEEEE. The CDR3 DNA sequence: TGTGCCAGCAGCGTTGGACAGATCAGCACAGATACGCAGTATTTT. It codes for CASSVGQISTDTQYF.

The J gene is TRBJ1-3, the V gene TRBV13; TRBD1 might be the D (6 bases). This CDR3 spans 15 amino acids. The germline V and J ends were trimmed by 4 bases and 0 bases, with 10 bases remaining between them. In germline, CDR1 is PRHDT, CDR2 FYEKMQ (reference sequence). The CDR3 sequence: CASSSMTGSGNTIYF. Written as DNA, the CDR3 is TGTGCCAGCAGCTCCATGACAGGCTCTGGAAACACCATATATTTT.

The chain employs TRBV5-6 and TRBJ2-7, with D maybe TRBD1 (7 bases). The CDR3 runs 14 residues. V lost 0 bases and J 4 bases, leaving 11 bases between the germline ends. The germline gives CDR1 SGHDT, CDR2 YYEEEE. The DNA for the CDR3 is TGTGCCAGCAGCTTGGGGAGGGGGCAGTACGAGCAGTACTTC. Translation gives CASSLGRGQYEQYF.

The J gene is TRBJ2-5, the V gene TRBV7-8; D is unclear. CDR3 length equals 18 residues. Trimming stripped 2 bases from V and 3 bases from J, with 22 bases between. From germline, CDR1 is SGHVS and CDR2 FQNEAQ. In DNA, the CDR3 is TGTGCCAGCAGCTTAAGCTGGATGGTGGATCGGGTCGAAGAGACCCAGTACTTC. It is translated as CASSLSWMVDRVEETQYF. Full variable domain (rest looked up from reference TRBV7-8 and TRBJ2-5): GAGVSQSPRYKVAKRGQDVALRCDPISGHVSLFWYQQALGQGPEFLTYFQNEAQLDKSGLPSDRFFAERPEGSVSTLKIQRTQQEDSAVYLCASSLSWMVDRVEETQYFGPGTRLLVL.

The CDR3 spells CASSLGRVRLETQYF. CDR3 DNA sequence: TGTGCCAGCAGCTTAGGACGGGTTAGGTTAGAGACCCAGTACTTC. The chain has TRBV7-2 and TRBJ2-5; no reliable D call. The germline CDR1 and CDR2 sequences are SGHTA and FQGNSA. The V end was cut by 1 base, the J end by 4 bases, with 13 bases between. CDR3 size: 15 residues.

CDR3 DNA sequence: TGTGCCAGCAGCTTACTCGTCTTAGGCGGGAGGGCCGATGAGCAGTTCTTC. This sequence encodes CASSLLVLGGRADEQFF. This chain uses TRBV5-6 with TRBJ2-1; 9 nucleotides match TRBD2. This CDR3 is 17 amino acids long. The germline V gene has CDR1 SGHDT and CDR2 YYEEEE. V gave up 2 bases and J gave up 8 bases; unmatched junction bases: 14.

This sequence joins TRBV27 and TRBJ2-7; the D call may be TRBD1 or TRBD2 (5 bases each). The V end lost 5 bases, the J end lost 7 bases, and 24 bases lay between the germline ends. Per germline, CDR1 MNHEY and CDR2 SMNVEV (reference sequence). CDR3 length equals 16 residues. CDR3 in amino acids: CASSKPPGPLQGEQYF. For the CDR3, the DNA is TGTGCCAGCAGTAAACCCCCGGGACCCCTACAAGGAGAGCAGTACTTC.

This clone has only one observation. This chain joins TRBV10-3 and TRBJ1-1; D gene uncertain. Germline loops: CDR1 ENHRY, CDR2 SYGVKD. V was clipped by 10 bases and J by 1 base, with 16 bases between them. CDR3 size: 14 residues. Here the CDR3 DNA reads TGTGCCACCGGAGGGCACAGTTCGAACACTGAAGCTTTCTTT. The encoded protein is CATGGHSSNTEAFF.

This clone was seen only once. V gene TRBV7-6 combines with J gene TRBJ1-2; a weak D match, TRBD1 (6 bases). The germline CDR1 and CDR2 sequences are SGHVS and FNYEAQ. The CDR3 spans 14 residues. V gave up 5 bases and J gave up 8 bases, with 18 bases separating them. In DNA, the CDR3 is TGTGCCAGCAGCCTCGCCGGGGGGGCTGGGGGCTACACCTTC. This translates into CASSLAGGAGGYTF.

As for this clone: This sample includes further DNA sequences coding for the same CDR3. This chain joins TRBV27 and TRBJ1-5; tentative D call: TRBD1 (5 bases). This CDR3 spans 12 amino acids. The V gene lost 9 bases and the J gene lost 0 bases, with 6 bases spanning the gap. Germline V gene lookup returns CDR1 MNHEY and CDR2 SMNVEV (reference sequence). The chain's CDR3 is CASGGSNQPQHF. CDR3 DNA: TGTGCCAGTGGGGGTAGCAATCAGCCCCAGCATTTT.

The rearrangement joins TRBV13 to TRBJ2-7, with 10 nucleotides matching TRBD2. Trimming cost V 5 bases and J 2 bases; bases outside gene matches: 6. CDR3 length: 15 amino acids. Germline lookup yields CDR1 PRHDT and CDR2 FYEKMQ (reference sequence). The CDR3 region has the DNA TGTGCCAGCAGCCAAGGTCTAGCGGGAGCCTACGAGCAGTACTTC. This codes for CASSQGLAGAYEQYF.

This chain connects TRBV6-4 to TRBJ2-7; 13 bases are a match to TRBD2. Germline assignment: CDR1 MRHNA and CDR2 SNTAGT. The trim removed 2 bases at V and 4 bases at J, leaving 5 bases unmatched. The CDR3 runs 16 residues. CDR3 sequence reads: CASSDPGLAGEYEQYF. The CDR3 region has the DNA TGTGCCAGCAGTGACCCCGGACTAGCGGGAGAGTACGAGCAGTACTTC.

Here the CDR3 reads CASTSDPSTDTQYF. CDR3 sequence (DNA): TGTGCCAGCACGAGCGATCCTAGCACAGATACGCAGTATTTT. V is TRBV9 and J is TRBJ2-3; D is unresolved. Trimming cost V 6 bases and J 0 bases, with 11 bases left between them. The CDR3 runs to 14 residues. CDR1 and CDR2 from the germline V gene are SGDLS and YYNGEE.

The V call is TRBV7-9, the J call TRBJ2-3; a possible D gene is TRBD2 (5 bases). V lost 1 base and J 0 bases, leaving 8 bases between the germline ends. This CDR3 has 15 amino acids. In germline, CDR1 is SEHNR, CDR2 FQNEAQ (reference sequence). CDR3 in DNA: TGTGCCAGCAGCTTAGGGGAGCGCAGCACAGATACGCAGTATTTT. Protein sequence: CASSLGERSTDTQYF.

There are a few counts of this clone. Other DNA sequences in this specimen translate into the identical CDR3. This chain joins TRBV25-1 and TRBJ1-1; TRBD1 might be the D (5 bases). Trimming pared 4 bases from V and 5 bases from J, leaving 5 bases between. CDR1 and CDR2 from the germline V gene are MGHDK and SYGVNS. The CDR3 runs 11 residues. CDR3 protein: CASSGGTEAFF. The CDR3 coding sequence is TGTGCCAGCAGTGGGGGGACTGAAGCTTTCTTT.

V is TRBV28 and J is TRBJ2-3, with 14 positions matching TRBD2. This CDR3 is built from 18 residues. Germline lookup yields CDR1 MDHEN and CDR2 SYDVKM. V lost 1 base, J lost 2 bases, and 5 bases stayed unmatched. This CDR3 is CASSLSGLAGVITDTQYF. The CDR3 DNA follows: TGTGCCAGCAGTTTATCGGGACTAGCGGGAGTTATCACAGATACGCAGTATTTT.

The chain employs TRBV5-1 and TRBJ2-6; unclear D gene. In germline, CDR1 is SGHRS, CDR2 YFSETQ. V lost 3 bases to trimming and J lost 0 bases, with 16 bases between them. The CDR3 length is 18 residues. CDR3: CASSWPGNPLSGANVLTF. Written as DNA, the CDR3 is TGCGCCAGCAGCTGGCCGGGTAACCCCCTCTCTGGGGCCAACGTCCTGACTTTC.

A note on this clone: Other DNA sequences within the sample encode an identical CDR3. The chain joins TRBV19 to TRBJ2-7; D gene ambiguous. Between the trimmed V and J ends, which lost 4 bases and 4 bases, there was a span of 5 bases. The CDR3 contains 11 residues. CDR1 is LNHDA, CDR2 SQIVND, per germline (reference sequence). The CDR3 spells CASSSGYEQYF. The DNA of the CDR3 is TGTGCCAGTAGTAGCGGATACGAGCAGTACTTC. Full variable domain (missing parts from reference TRBV19 and TRBJ2-7): DGGITQSPKYLFRKEGQNVTLSCEQNLNHDAMYWYRQDPGQGLRLIYYSQIVNDFQKGDIAEGYSVSREKKESFPLTVTSAQKNPTAFYLCASSSGYEQYFGPGTRLTVT.

V usage is TRBV7-9 and J usage is TRBJ2-5; the match to TRBD1 covers 10 bases. The germline V gene encodes CDR1 SEHNR and CDR2 FQNEAQ (reference sequence). Trimming took 4 bases from V and 1 from J; bases not matched to a gene: 6. This CDR3 spans 16 amino acids. CDR3 coding DNA: TGTGCCAGCAGCTCGCGACAGGGGGCCCTCCAAGAGACCCAGTACTTC. This gives the protein CASSSRQGALQETQYF. The entire variable domain, with the rest obtained from reference TRBV7-9 and TRBJ2-5, is as follows: DTGVSQNPRHKITKRGQNVTFRCDPISEHNRLYWYRQTLGQGPEFLTYFQNEAQLEKSRLLSDRFSAERPKGSFSTLEIQRTEQGDSAMYLCASSSRQGALQETQYFGPGTRLLVL.

The rearrangement uses TRBV4-1 and TRBJ2-7; D unresolved. This CDR3 has 15 residues. Germline assignment: CDR1 MGHRA and CDR2 YSYEKL. Trimming took off 0 bases at V and 2 bases at J, with 11 bases between the two ends. The CDR3 DNA follows: TGCGCCAGCAGCCAAGAATTTGCCCTGACCTACGAGCAGTACTTC. This sequence encodes CASSQEFALTYEQYF.

The V gene is TRBV9, the J gene TRBJ2-7; D ambiguous. Germline V gives CDR1 SGDLS, CDR2 YYNGEE. The CDR3 runs 15 residues. V was cut by 0 bases and J by 1 base, with 11 bases left in between. CDR3 region: CASSVGPDNSYEQYF. Written as DNA, the CDR3 is TGTGCCAGCAGCGTAGGTCCAGACAATTCCTACGAGCAGTACTTC. The whole variable domain, remainder taken from reference TRBV9 and TRBJ2-7, is DSGVTQTPKHLITATGQRVTLRCSPRSGDLSVYWYQQSLDQGLQFLIQYYNGEERAKGNILERFSAQQFPDLHSELNLSSLELGDSALYFCASSVGPDNSYEQYFGPGTRLTVT.